Below are 5 T cell receptor beta chains sequenced from a single sample in a study of CD8+ T cells in alopecia areata. Indicated treatment: oral pan-JAK inhibitor, 5-10 mg twice daily. Sequencing relied on a cDNA template that was reverse transcribed from extracted RNA. Here immunoSEQ multiplex PCR was the method, and the copy in TCRdb shows in-frame clones only, minus some. The table includes about 150,000 clones, 45% to 60% detected once. The sample consisted of CD8+ T cells sorted from blood, taken at week 4, from a patient treated with tofacitinib. The receptors were sampled from a human donor with alopecia areata.

This clone was recorded a few times. The rearrangement joins TRBV19 to TRBJ1-6; TRBD1 might be the D (6 bases). CDR1 and CDR2 from the germline V gene are LNHDA and SQIVND (reference sequence). The CDR3 has 13 amino acids. With 6 bases removed from V and 8 bases from J, the gap between germline ends came to 11 bases. CDR3 loop: CASRRDIYSPLHF. Written as DNA, the CDR3 is TGTGCCAGTAGGCGGGACATCTATTCACCCCTCCACTTT.

The chain employs TRBV9 and TRBJ2-1; no reliable D call. Germline assignment: CDR1 SGDLS and CDR2 YYNGEE. V lost 4 bases and J 6 bases, leaving 8 bases between the germline ends. This CDR3 has 12 residues. In DNA, the CDR3 is TGTGCCAGCAGCCCCCATTCCAATGAGCAGTTCTTC. Encoded protein: CASSPHSNEQFF.

The chain joins TRBV6-5 to TRBJ2-5; TRBD2 is a possible D gene (6 bases). Germline V gives CDR1 MNHEY, CDR2 SVGAGI. V lost 4 bases and J lost 2, with 8 bases in between. The CDR3 has 13 residues. The CDR3, as DNA: TGTGCCAGCAGTTGGGGGGAACAAGAGACCCAGTACTTC. Amino acids: CASSWGEQETQYF.

This sequence joins TRBV27 and TRBJ1-5; D unresolved. Germline V CDR1 and CDR2: MNHEY, SMNVEV (reference sequence). CDR3 length equals 14 residues. Trimming pared 5 bases from V and 0 bases from J, leaving 8 bases between. This CDR3 is CASSGDDSNQPQHF. In DNA form, the CDR3 reads TGTGCCAGCAGTGGAGATGATAGCAATCAGCCCCAGCATTTT.

This clone turned up a few times. The rearrangement uses TRBV7-9 and TRBJ2-1; D perhaps matches TRBD2 (5 bases). Germline values: CDR1 SEHNR, CDR2 FQNEAQ (reference sequence). V lost 10 bases, J lost 4 bases, and 17 bases lay in between. The CDR3 loop spans 14 amino acids. The CDR3 DNA reads as TGTGCCACCACAATAGGGCTAGCTTACAATGAGCAGTTCTTC. Translating gives CATTIGLAYNEQFF.